This note documents a single T cell receptor beta chain sequence. Antigen: not known. This specimen comes from a study of T cell responses to AZD1222 COVID-19 vaccine. Produced via immunoSEQ multiplex PCR; TCRdb's table is partial and in-frame only. The table records fewer than 150,000 clones, around 90% of them present only once. CDR3 length: 14 amino acids. Germline V gene lookup returns CDR1 GTSNPN and CDR2 SVGIG (reference sequence). V shed 4 bases and J shed 3 bases, with 12 bases lying between them. Findings and limits, study-wide: After two AZD1222 doses, spike-specific TCR breadth and depth rose versus day 0. The CD4 TCRs associated with vaccination extended across spike and predominated at 160-218 and 743-854. The donor group comprised mostly white British people and more females; the analysis possibly underestimated clonal diversity.

This TCR derives from an adult who received the AZD1222 COVID-19 vaccine. Sequencing used peripheral blood, obtained 28 days after the second AZD1222 dose. V gene TRBV30 combines with J gene TRBJ2-2; possible D gene TRBD2, 6 bases. Here the CDR3 reads CAWNRGAYTGELFF. CDR3 coding DNA: TGTGCCTGGAATCGCGGGGCCTACACCGGGGAGCTGTTTTTT.